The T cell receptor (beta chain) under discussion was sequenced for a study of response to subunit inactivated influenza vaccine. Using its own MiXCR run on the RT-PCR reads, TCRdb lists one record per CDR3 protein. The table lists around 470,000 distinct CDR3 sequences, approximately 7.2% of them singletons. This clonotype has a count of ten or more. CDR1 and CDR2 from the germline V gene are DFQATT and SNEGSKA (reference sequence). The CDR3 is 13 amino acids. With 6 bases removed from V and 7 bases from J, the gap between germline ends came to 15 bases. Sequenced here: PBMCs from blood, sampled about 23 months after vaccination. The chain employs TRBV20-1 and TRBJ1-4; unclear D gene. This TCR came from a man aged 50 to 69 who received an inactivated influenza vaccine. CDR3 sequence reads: CSARNPGSEKLFF. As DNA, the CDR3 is TGCAGTGCCAGGAATCCCGGGAGTGAAAAACTGTTTTTT.